This section outlines one TCR beta chain sequence together with its context. Its antigen is undetermined. This may be a read error: a much more frequent sequence differs by one nucleotide. MiXCR, run by TCRdb on the multiplex PCR reads, gives a single entry per CDR3 protein. The sample consists of over 250,000 distinct CDR3 sequences, over 25% of them appearing once. Samples came from axillary lymph nodes draining the breast cancer. This CDR3 spans 16 amino acids. CDR1 and CDR2 (germline): MNHEY, SVGAGI. The data were obtained in a study of breast tumors, draining lymph nodes, adjacent tissues. The study's findings and limits: Tumor repertoires ranked between lymph nodes and nontumor tissue in diversity, with V and J gene preferences. Tumor T cell lymph node origin was a supported hypothesis, not proven. Most tumor T cells seemingly derive from lymph node, then expand in tumor. Compared with basal-like, luminal-like tumors shared significantly more repertoire with nontumor tissue.

What was sequenced was axillary lymph node tissue. This sequence originates from a female donor with breast cancer. Some clones in this sample may be carry-over from other donors' samples. The J gene is TRBJ2-5, the V gene TRBV6-5; 7 positions match TRBD1. CDR3 region: CASGYKHRGGQETQYF. DNA of the CDR3: TGTGCCAGCGGTTACAAACACAGGGGTGGCCAAGAGACCCAGTACTTC.